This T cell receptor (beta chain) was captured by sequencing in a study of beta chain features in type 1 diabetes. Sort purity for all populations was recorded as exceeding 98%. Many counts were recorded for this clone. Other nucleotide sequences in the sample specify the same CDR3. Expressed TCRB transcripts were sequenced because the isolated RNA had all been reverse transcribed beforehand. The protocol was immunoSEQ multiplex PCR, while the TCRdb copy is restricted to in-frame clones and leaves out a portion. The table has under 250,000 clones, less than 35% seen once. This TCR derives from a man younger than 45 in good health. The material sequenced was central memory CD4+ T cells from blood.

The CDR3: CASSPGLAGDYEQYF. CDR3 nucleotides: TGTGCCAGCTCACCAGGACTAGCGGGGGACTACGAGCAGTACTTC. This chain uses TRBV18 with TRBJ2-7; the match to TRBD2 covers 13 bases. Germline V gene lookup returns CDR1 KGHSH and CDR2 LQKENI. V lost 2 bases and J lost 3; bases outside the gene matches: 1. The CDR3 sequence is 15 residues long.